Following are 26 T cell receptor beta chains from one sample sequenced in a study of T cell responses to AZD1222 COVID-19 vaccine. The data were produced by immunoSEQ multiplex PCR, yet TCRdb's version contains in-frame clones alone and is incomplete. The sample includes about 76,000 clones, over 65% of them seen just once. Sequencing was performed on peripheral blood, taken 28 days after the second dose of the MenACWY control vaccine. The receptors were sampled from an adult who received the MenACWY meningococcal vaccine as a control.

The chain combines TRBV10-3 with TRBJ2-2; unclear D gene. Germline V CDR1 and CDR2: ENHRY, SYGVKD. With 2 bases removed from V and 0 bases from J, the gap between germline ends came to 4 bases. The CDR3 consists of 14 residues. The CDR3 region is CAISEVANTGELFF. Written as DNA, the CDR3 is TGTGCCATCAGTGAGGTCGCGAACACCGGGGAGCTGTTTTTT.

The chain combines TRBV21-1 with TRBJ2-7. TRBV21-1 is shown as a pseudogene. The length of the CDR3 is 18 residues. The CDR3 nucleotides are TGTGCCAGCAGCAAAGTGTTAGGATTGAACAGAAGGGGGGACGAGCAGTACTTC. Protein product: CASSKVLGLNRRGDEQYF.

The chain employs TRBV19 and TRBJ1-6; D possibly corresponds to TRBD1 (6 bases). The CDR3 sequence is 13 residues long. Trimming shortened V by 6 bases and J by 5 bases, and 8 bases separated the two germline ends. CDR1 is LNHDA and CDR2 is SQIVND in the germline V gene (reference sequence). Written as DNA, the CDR3 is TGTGCCAGTAGCGGACAGAATAATTCACCCCTCCACTTT. It yields the protein CASSGQNNSPLHF.

This rearrangement joins TRBV12-3 or TRBV12-4 to TRBJ2-1; D gene unclear. CDR3 size: 13 residues. With 3 bases removed from V and 5 bases from J, the gap between germline ends came to 8 bases. The CDR3, as DNA: TGTGCCAGCAGTTTTGTACAAAACAATGAGCAGTTCTTC. This sequence encodes CASSFVQNNEQFF.

This rearrangement joins TRBV19 to TRBJ1-5; D ambiguous. CDR1 is LNHDA and CDR2 is SQIVND in the germline V gene (reference sequence). CDR3 length: 15 amino acids. Trimming removed 3 bases from V and 0 bases from J, with 9 bases in between. CDR3 loop: CASSISTVSNQPQHF. In DNA, the CDR3 is TGTGCCAGTAGTATTAGCACCGTTAGCAATCAGCCCCAGCATTTT. The full variable domain, in which reference TRBV19 and TRBJ1-5 provide the parts outside the CDR3, is DGGITQSPKYLFRKEGQNVTLSCEQNLNHDAMYWYRQDPGQGLRLIYYSQIVNDFQKGDIAEGYSVSREKKESFPLTVTSAQKNPTAFYLCASSISTVSNQPQHFGDGTRLSIL.

V usage is TRBV18 and J usage is TRBJ2-5; unclear D gene. The V gene's germline CDR1 is KGHSH and CDR2 LQKENI. The CDR3 totals 13 residues. V was clipped by 1 base and J by 5 bases, with 8 bases between them. The CDR3 here is CASSPRPPETQYF. Here the CDR3 DNA reads TGTGCCAGCTCACCACGGCCCCCTGAGACCCAGTACTTC.

The gene calls are TRBV4-1 and TRBJ1-5; no reliable D call. The CDR3 is 14 residues long. The V and J ends lost 3 bases and 1 base respectively, with 7 bases between them. The germline CDR1 and CDR2 sequences are MGHRA and YSYEKL. The CDR3 here is CASSQFESNQPQHF. CDR3 bases: TGCGCCAGCAGCCAGTTTGAGAGCAATCAGCCCCAGCATTTT.

V gene TRBV7-9 combines with J gene TRBJ2-1; tentatively, D is TRBD1 or TRBD2 (5 bases each). CDR1 is SEHNR, CDR2 FQNEAQ, per germline (reference sequence). This CDR3 comprises 14 residues. Trimming left V 5 bases short and J 4 bases short, with 12 bases between. CDR3 amino acids: CASSLGAIYNEQFF. The CDR3 bases are TGTGCCAGCAGCCTCGGGGCCATATACAATGAGCAGTTCTTC.

V usage is TRBV11-2 and J usage is TRBJ2-3; D is uncertain. This CDR3 spans 14 amino acids. Deletions cut 3 bases from V and 6 bases from J, with 13 bases between. From germline, CDR1 is SGHAT and CDR2 FQNNGV. CDR3: CASSFLGPFDTQYF. For the CDR3, the DNA is TGTGCCAGCAGCTTCCTCGGGCCCTTCGATACGCAGTATTTT.

J is TRBJ1-4 and V is TRBV19; D unresolved. V lost 2 bases, J lost 7 bases, and 11 bases lay in between. Germline V gives CDR1 LNHDA, CDR2 SQIVND (reference sequence). The CDR3 spans 14 residues. CDR3 sequence: CASSINAGGEKLFF. The CDR3 nucleotides read TGTGCCAGTAGTATAAACGCGGGAGGTGAAAAACTGTTTTTT.

This chain uses TRBV11-2 with TRBJ1-1; D unclear. Germline V gives CDR1 SGHAT, CDR2 FQNNGV. The CDR3 length is 13 residues. The V gene lost 3 bases and the J gene lost 0 bases, with 5 bases spanning the gap. The CDR3 region has the DNA TGTGCCAGCAGCTTCCAAATGAACACTGAAGCTTTCTTT. It encodes CASSFQMNTEAFF.

CDR3 sequence (DNA): TGTGCCAGCAGCTTACACGGAAGGGCTGAAGCTTTCTTT. Translated, it gives CASSLHGRAEAFF. This chain uses TRBV7-8 with TRBJ1-1; D is ambiguous. Germline values: CDR1 SGHVS, CDR2 FQNEAQ. V was trimmed by 2 bases and J by 6 bases, leaving 10 bases between them. The CDR3 has 13 residues.

This clone occurred many times. V gene TRBV18 combines with J gene TRBJ1-5, with unresolved D. V lost 6 bases and J lost 7, with 13 bases in between. Germline CDR1 is KGHSH and CDR2 is LQKENI. This CDR3 is built from 13 residues. The CDR3 loop reads CASSPDISQPQHF. The CDR3 DNA reads as TGTGCCAGCTCTCCCGACATTTCGCAGCCCCAGCATTTT.

This chain uses TRBV11-2 with TRBJ2-3, with 8 bases matching TRBD1. Germline loops: CDR1 SGHAT, CDR2 FQNNGV. With 1 base clipped from V and 0 bases from J, the junction kept 3 bases outside the gene matches. This CDR3 is 16 amino acids long. The CDR3 region has the DNA TGTGCCAGCAGCTTAGGACAGGGGATGAGCACAGATACGCAGTATTTT. Residues: CASSLGQGMSTDTQYF.

This chain links TRBV2 with TRBJ1-6; 9 bases fit TRBD1. Germline V gene data show CDR1 as SNHLY and CDR2 as FYNNEI. CDR3 size: 15 residues. With V trimmed by 2 bases and J by 6 bases, 2 bases remained unmatched. The CDR3 DNA reads as TGTGCCAGCAGTGAATGGGACAGGGCTAATTCACCCCTCCACTTT. Its protein product is CASSEWDRANSPLHF. Complete variable domain (other parts from reference TRBV2 and TRBJ1-6): EPEVTQTPSHQVTQMGQEVILRCVPISNHLYFYWYRQILGQKVEFLVSFYNNEISEKSEIFDDQFSVERPDGSNFTLKIRSTKLEDSAMYFCASSEWDRANSPLHFGNGTRLTVT.

The chain has TRBV5-1 and TRBJ2-6; D is perhaps TRBD1 (5 bases). The CDR3 runs to 16 residues. V was clipped by 1 base and J by 2 bases, with 10 bases between them. Germline lookup yields CDR1 SGHRS and CDR2 YFSETQ. The CDR3 sequence is CASSLSSRAGANVLTF. The DNA for the CDR3 is TGCGCCAGCAGCTTGTCCAGCAGGGCTGGGGCCAACGTCCTGACTTTC.

The chain recombines TRBV6-5 with TRBJ2-7; maybe TRBD2 (6 bases). Deletions cut 7 bases from V and 2 bases from J, with 15 bases between. CDR1 is MNHEY, CDR2 SVGAGI, per germline. CDR3 length: 14 amino acids. CDR3 loop: CASITNGLTYEQYF. The CDR3, as DNA: TGTGCCAGCATCACCAATGGACTAACCTACGAGCAGTACTTC.

The rearrangement joins TRBV19 to TRBJ1-5; D uncertain. This CDR3 contains 13 residues. Trimming removed 7 bases at V and 10 bases at J, with 17 bases between. In germline, CDR1 is LNHDA, CDR2 SQIVND (reference sequence). CDR3 nucleotides: TGTGCCAGTAATATTGGGGTTGATCTCCCCCAGCATTTT. Its translation: CASNIGVDLPQHF. Combining the CDR3 with reference TRBV19 and TRBJ1-5 gives the whole variable domain DGGITQSPKYLFRKEGQNVTLSCEQNLNHDAMYWYRQDPGQGLRLIYYSQIVNDFQKGDIAEGYSVSREKKESFPLTVTSAQKNPTAFYLCASNIGVDLPQHFGDGTRLSIL.

The J gene is TRBJ1-4, the V gene TRBV7-9, with D possibly TRBD1 on 5 matching bases. The CDR3 consists of 13 residues. Trimming shortened V by 4 bases and J by 8 bases, and 11 bases separated the two germline ends. Germline V CDR1 and CDR2: SEHNR, FQNEAQ (reference sequence). CDR3 bases: TGTGCCAGCAGCTCGAACGAGGGGGAAAAACTGTTTTTT. It specifies CASSSNEGEKLFF. Drawing the rest from reference TRBV7-9 and TRBJ1-4, the complete variable domain is DTGVSQNPRHKITKRGQNVTFRCDPISEHNRLYWYRQTLGQGPEFLTYFQNEAQLEKSRLLSDRFSAERPKGSFSTLEIQRTEQGDSAMYLCASSSNEGEKLFFGSGTQLSVL.

V and J are TRBV5-4 and TRBJ1-2; 8 bases are a match to TRBD1. V lost 4 bases to trimming and J lost 6 bases; unmatched junction nucleotides: 11. Germline CDR1 is SGHNT and CDR2 is YYREEE (reference sequence). The CDR3 is 15 amino acids. In DNA form, the CDR3 reads TGTGCCAGCAGCGCTAGGACAGGGTCTATGGATGGCTACACCTTC. Protein sequence: CASSARTGSMDGYTF.

The V gene is TRBV19, the J gene TRBJ2-1; a possible D gene is TRBD1 (8 bases). Germline CDR1 is LNHDA and CDR2 is SQIVND (reference sequence). The ends were cut back, 5 bases at V and 11 bases at J, with 19 bases in the middle. This CDR3 has 14 amino acids. The CDR3 DNA follows: TGTGCCAGTAGTTCGGGGGGACAGGCGATCCAGCAGTTCTTC. Translation: CASSSGGQAIQQFF.

The chain combines TRBV4-3 with TRBJ2-3, with D possibly being TRBD1 (7 bases). This CDR3 is 14 amino acids long. Trimming pared 3 bases from V and 5 bases from J, leaving 12 bases between. The V gene's germline CDR1 is LGHNA and CDR2 YSLEER. In nucleotides, the CDR3 is TGCGCCAGCAGCCAGGAGGGGGCGGAAGATACGCAGTATTTT. The encoded protein is CASSQEGAEDTQYF.

The rearrangement joins TRBV28 to TRBJ1-1, with 8 bases lining up with TRBD1. The CDR3 totals 17 residues. V gave up 6 bases and J gave up 4 bases; unmatched junction bases: 16. The germline V gene has CDR1 MDHEN and CDR2 SYDVKM. Here the CDR3 reads CASSSIGRGRGGTEAFF. The CDR3 DNA is TGTGCCAGCAGCTCAATCGGCAGGGGGCGAGGGGGCACTGAAGCTTTCTTT. Combining the CDR3 with reference TRBV28 and TRBJ1-1 gives the whole variable domain DVKVTQSSRYLVKRTGEKVFLECVQDMDHENMFWYRQDPGLGLRLIYFSYDVKMKEKGDIPEGYSVSREKKERFSLILESASTNQTSMYLCASSSIGRGRGGTEAFFGQGTRLTVV.

The V call is TRBV28, the J call TRBJ2-1; D may be TRBD1 or TRBD2 (5 bases each). The germline V and J ends were trimmed by 6 bases and 8 bases, with 26 bases remaining between them. Germline values: CDR1 MDHEN, CDR2 SYDVKM. This CDR3 is built from 17 residues. The CDR3 spells CASSHQTGTLLTDEQFF. CDR3 nucleotides: TGTGCCAGCAGCCACCAGACCGGGACCCTTCTTACGGATGAGCAGTTCTTC.

The chain links TRBV5-1 to TRBJ2-1; 8 bases align to TRBD1. This CDR3 is 14 amino acids long. The V gene's germline CDR1 is SGHRS and CDR2 YFSETQ. V trimming: 0 bases; J trimming: 7 bases; junction bases outside the gene matches: 3. The CDR3 region is CASSLGTGSNEQFF. The CDR3 nucleotides are TGCGCCAGCAGCTTGGGGACAGGGAGTAATGAGCAGTTCTTC.

Worth noting for this clone: The sample holds other DNA sequences that translate to the same CDR3. This chain joins TRBV24-1 and TRBJ1-5; maybe TRBD1 (5 bases). The CDR3 has 13 residues. Per the germline V gene, CDR1 is KGHDR and CDR2 is SFDVKD. Trimming took 5 bases from V and 3 from J, leaving 7 bases between them. This CDR3 is CATSGGFNQPQHF. The CDR3 bases are TGTGCCACCAGTGGGGGGTTCAATCAGCCCCAGCATTTT.